The clone carrying this T cell receptor beta chain has more than one count but fewer than ten. Antigen: not known. Exclusions: uncontrolled infection, other autoimmune disease, pregnancy, lactation. These data come from a study of T cells in Graves' hyperthyroidism and ophthalmopathy. Whole-study results and caveats: Before onset, by a median of about seven months, the model predicted ophthalmopathy.

The germline gives CDR1 SGHVS, CDR2 FNYEAQ. The V end was cut by 5 bases, the J end by 8 bases, with 18 bases between. This CDR3 has 15 residues. RNA transcripts were the template for amplifying TCR beta CDR3 regions. First-round RT-PCR targeting the TCR CDR3 was performed with the HTBI primer set. Each CDR3 protein gets one entry after TCRdb re-called the multiplex PCR reads with MiXCR. This sample has over 500,000 distinct CDR3 sequences; over 35% occur once, and the top ten carry about two fifths. The sequencing input was peripheral blood or thyroid tissue (not recorded which). This TCR derives from an adult woman with Graves' disease, either hyperthyroidism or ophthalmopathy (not recorded which). The genes are TRBV7-6 and TRBJ2-2, with D perhaps matching TRBD2 (6 bases). CDR3 DNA: TGTGCCAGCAGCGCCGGGACTTTTAAGGCTGGGGAGCTGTTTTTT. Its protein is CASSAGTFKAGELFF. The variable domain in full, completed from reference TRBV7-6 and TRBJ2-2, reads GAGVSQSPRYKVTKRGQDVALRCDPISGHVSLYWYRQALGQGPEFLTYFNYEAQQDKSGLPNDRFSAERPEGSISTLTIQRTEQRDSAMYRCASSAGTFKAGELFFGEGSRLTVL.